These 21 T cell receptor beta chains originate from one sample sequenced in a study of tissue T cells after allogeneic stem cell transplantation. TCRdb's table, derived via immunoSEQ multiplex PCR, lists solely in-frame clones and lacks some. The repertoire has around 24,000 clones, roughly nine tenths of them found once; the top ten carry 2%. The sample in question was blood, obtained before transplantation. All receptors come from a male donor aged 60 or older who later had graft-versus-host disease after an allogeneic stem cell transplant.

This sequence joins TRBV7-3 and TRBJ2-1; TRBD2 aligns across 10 bases. Germline V lookup: CDR1 SGHTA, CDR2 FQGTGA. The CDR3 is 15 amino acids. V lost 3 bases, J lost 7 bases, and 6 bases stayed unmatched. CDR3 coding DNA: TGTGCCAGCAGCTTCCGGCTAGCGGGAGTGAATGAGCAGTTCTTC. Translation gives CASSFRLAGVNEQFF.

The rearrangement uses TRBV19 and TRBJ1-5, with D unclear. Germline V gene sequence: CDR1 LNHDA, CDR2 SQIVND (reference sequence). V was cut by 5 bases and J by 6 bases, with 11 bases left in between. The CDR3 is 13 residues long. CDR3 amino acids: CASSRGLGQPQHF. Written as DNA, the CDR3 is TGTGCCAGTAGTCGGGGATTGGGTCAGCCCCAGCATTTT.

The genes are TRBV6-4 and TRBJ1-2; 7 bases line up with TRBD1. The CDR3 covers 16 residues. In germline, CDR1 is MRHNA, CDR2 SNTAGT. Trimming took 4 bases from V and 5 from J; bases not matched to a gene: 13. As DNA, the CDR3 is TGTGCCAGCAGTGTTGGACAGGCGACAAATTTTTATGGCTACACCTTC. Protein: CASSVGQATNFYGYTF.

The chain is built from TRBV28 and TRBJ1-1; D is unresolved. V lost 5 bases and J 1 base, leaving 8 bases between the germline ends. Germline loops: CDR1 MDHEN, CDR2 SYDVKM. The CDR3 is 13 residues long. The CDR3 loop is CASSVGRNTEAFF. The CDR3 bases are TGTGCCAGCAGTGTGGGCAGGAACACTGAAGCTTTCTTT.

V and J are TRBV2 and TRBJ2-7; D perhaps matches TRBD2 (5 bases). Germline CDR1 is SNHLY and CDR2 is FYNNEI. This CDR3 comprises 13 residues. V was shortened by 1 base and J by 3 bases, with 7 bases between the two germline ends. As DNA, the CDR3 is TGTGCCAGCAGTGAAGGGAGGATCTACGAGCAGTACTTC. It encodes CASSEGRIYEQYF.

V usage is TRBV30 and J usage is TRBJ2-7, with D possibly matching TRBD1 (6 bases). V shed 2 bases and J shed 2 bases, with 19 bases lying between them. Per germline, CDR1 GTSNPN and CDR2 SVGIG (reference sequence). This CDR3 spans 16 amino acids. The CDR3: CAWSNPTVGGTYEQYF. The DNA of the CDR3 is TGTGCCTGGAGTAACCCAACCGTAGGGGGAACCTACGAGCAGTACTTC.

V and J are TRBV28 and TRBJ1-5; D uncertain. The CDR3 consists of 11 residues. Trimming cost V 9 bases and J 0 bases, with 3 bases left between them. Germline V gene lookup returns CDR1 MDHEN and CDR2 SYDVKM. CDR3: CASNSNQPQHF. The CDR3 coding sequence is TGTGCCAGTAATAGCAATCAGCCCCAGCATTTT.

Comment on this clone: The DNA is omitted, as the CDR3 cannot be located on it reliably, and the CDR3 follows TCRdb's listing. The V gene is TRBV28, the J gene TRBJ1-2; the table's TRBD1 call for D was not verified on the DNA. Counting both end residues, the CDR3 totals 13 amino acids. Germline values: CDR1 MDHEN, CDR2 SYDVKM. The CDR3 spells CASSSGQFYGYTF.

The gene calls are TRBV30 and TRBJ1-5; 7 bases agree with TRBD1. This CDR3 contains 14 residues. Germline CDR1 reads GTSNPN; CDR2 reads SVGIG (reference sequence). The J segment lost 6 bases and the V segment lost 0 bases, leaving 5 bases of the junction unmatched. The CDR3, as DNA: TGTGCCTGGAGTGTCTTAGGGGGCGGTCAGCCCCAGCATTTT. Protein product: CAWSVLGGGQPQHF.

The chain combines TRBV9 with TRBJ1-2, with 8 nucleotides matching TRBD1. V trimming: 3 bases; J trimming: 2 bases; junction bases outside the gene matches: 9. The CDR3 totals 16 residues. CDR1 and CDR2 from the germline V gene are SGDLS and YYNGEE. CDR3 sequence: CASSAGTGHRNYGYTF. In nucleotides, the CDR3 is TGTGCCAGCAGCGCTGGGACAGGACACAGAAACTATGGCTACACCTTC.

The chain couples TRBV5-1 to TRBJ1-1; D ambiguous. The V gene's germline CDR1 is SGHRS and CDR2 YFSETQ. The CDR3 consists of 14 residues. V lost 4 bases, J lost 1 base, and 11 bases lay in between. The CDR3 here is CASSTAGPNTEAFF. The CDR3 DNA is TGCGCCAGCAGCACAGCGGGCCCGAACACTGAAGCTTTCTTT. The full variable domain, completed using reference TRBV5-1 and TRBJ1-1, is KAGVTQTPRYLIKTRGQQVTLSCSPISGHRSVSWYQQTPGQGLQFLFEYFSETQRNKGNFPGRFSGRQFSNSRSEMNVSTLELGDSALYLCASSTAGPNTEAFFGQGTRLTVV.

CDR3 region: CASSSGSSGGHTTDTQYF. CDR3 bases: TGCGCCAGCAGCTCCGGTTCTAGCGGGGGCCATACCACAGATACGCAGTATTTT. The chain carries TRBV5-1 and TRBJ2-3, with 10 bases lining up with TRBD2. Germline assignment: CDR1 SGHRS and CDR2 YFSETQ. CDR3 length: 18 residues. After removal of 3 bases from V and 2 bases from J, the junction contained 12 bases not matched to a gene.

The rearrangement uses TRBV5-6 and TRBJ1-5, with D perhaps matching TRBD1 (5 bases). Trimming left V 1 base short and J 7 bases short, with 12 bases between. Per germline, CDR1 SGHDT and CDR2 YYEEEE. CDR3 length: 14 amino acids. The DNA of the CDR3 is TGTGCCAGCAGCTTGTTGGGCAGGGCGCAGCCCCAGCATTTT. Residues: CASSLLGRAQPQHF.

The chain is built from TRBV3-1 (or the pseudogene TRBV3-2) and TRBJ2-1; possibly TRBD2 for D (7 bases). The length of the CDR3 is 16 residues. Trimming took 0 bases from V and 9 from J, leaving 18 bases between them. Per germline, CDR1 LGHDT and CDR2 YNNKEL (reference sequence). CDR3 loop: CASSQDQGRVFVEQFF. CDR3 nucleotides: TGTGCCAGCAGCCAAGATCAGGGGAGGGTTTTTGTTGAGCAGTTCTTC.

V gene TRBV25-1 combines with J gene TRBJ2-7; D could derive from TRBD1 or TRBD2 (5 bases each). This CDR3 has 14 amino acids. Germline-derived CDR1 and CDR2 are MGHDK and SYGVNS. This CDR3 is CAERRTSVSYEQYF. The DNA of the CDR3 is TGTGCGGAAAGGAGGACAAGCGTATCATACGAGCAGTACTTC.

The chain joins TRBV7-2 to TRBJ2-1; possibly TRBD2 for D (6 bases). Germline V lookup: CDR1 SGHTA, CDR2 FQGNSA. V was clipped by 2 bases and J by 0 bases, with 14 bases between them. The CDR3 loop spans 17 amino acids. Here the CDR3 reads CASSLNRGGSSYNEQFF. The CDR3 DNA sequence: TGTGCCAGCAGCTTAAATAGAGGAGGGAGCTCCTACAATGAGCAGTTCTTC.

V is TRBV24-1 and J is TRBJ2-3; TRBD1 matches at 11 bases. J was trimmed by 3 bases and V by 5 bases; bases with no gene match: 9. This CDR3 contains 17 residues. CDR1 is KGHDR, CDR2 SFDVKD, per germline. DNA for the CDR3: TGTGCCACCAGTGGATCGGGAGGACAGGGGGCAACAGATACGCAGTATTTT. Protein: CATSGSGGQGATDTQYF.

V is TRBV5-1 and J is TRBJ2-1, with D possibly being TRBD1 (6 bases). CDR1 is SGHRS and CDR2 is YFSETQ in the germline V gene. The CDR3 loop spans 13 amino acids. Trimming shortened V by 2 bases and J by 4 bases, and 7 bases separated the two germline ends. In nucleotides, the CDR3 is TGCGCCAGCAGCTTCGGACAGTACAATGAGCAGTTCTTC. It is translated as CASSFGQYNEQFF. The full variable domain, in which reference TRBV5-1 and TRBJ2-1 provide the parts outside the CDR3, is KAGVTQTPRYLIKTRGQQVTLSCSPISGHRSVSWYQQTPGQGLQFLFEYFSETQRNKGNFPGRFSGRQFSNSRSEMNVSTLELGDSALYLCASSFGQYNEQFFGPGTRLTVL.

The genes are TRBV6-4 and TRBJ2-7; D ambiguous. V was pared by 7 bases and J by 2 bases, with 9 bases between. The CDR3 extends over 12 amino acids. Germline loops: CDR1 MRHNA, CDR2 SNTAGT. CDR3 DNA: TGTGCCAGCACTACCACCACCTACGAGCAGTACTTC. Translated, it gives CASTTTTYEQYF.

The chain recombines TRBV2 with TRBJ1-5; D is unclear. Germline values: CDR1 SNHLY, CDR2 FYNNEI. V was clipped by 4 bases and J by 3 bases, with 10 bases between them. The CDR3 consists of 14 residues. The DNA of the CDR3 is TGTGCCAGCAGTGCAGGCCCCAACAATCAGCCCCAGCATTTT. Its protein product is CASSAGPNNQPQHF. The complete variable domain, with remaining parts taken from reference TRBV2 and TRBJ1-5, reads EPEVTQTPSHQVTQMGQEVILRCVPISNHLYFYWYRQILGQKVEFLVSFYNNEISEKSEIFDDQFSVERPDGSNFTLKIRSTKLEDSAMYFCASSAGPNNQPQHFGDGTRLSIL.

The chain is built from TRBV11-2 and TRBJ1-1, with 8 positions matching TRBD1. V lost 5 bases and J lost 2; bases outside the gene matches: 1. Germline values: CDR1 SGHAT, CDR2 FQNNGV. The CDR3 has 13 amino acids. The CDR3 DNA reads TGTGCCAGCAGCGGACAGGGTAACACTGAAGCTTTCTTT. This codes for CASSGQGNTEAFF.